This TCR beta chain was captured in a study of tissue T cells after allogeneic stem cell transplantation. Germline lookup yields CDR1 GFQATS and CDR2 STVNSAI. CDR3 length: 12 amino acids. Deletions cut 2 bases from V and 0 bases from J, with 4 bases between. Study-wide points: Few T cell clones were shared across patients, but motif clusters showed tissue-specific shared signatures. Only a limited share of tissue TCRs appeared in blood or spleen.

This table comes from immunoSEQ multiplex PCR, and its TCRdb copy is limited to in-frame clones, with some not included. The repertoire consists of thousands of clones, with roughly 45% occurring once and the leading ten covering about 20%. This sample's time point: mouse harvest day 14 after allogeneic transplant. Mouse grafts combined 10^7 T-cell-depleted bone marrow cells with 10^6 splenic CD5+ T cells. This mouse GVHD model was MHC-mismatched B6 to BALB/c, profiled day 7 or 14. By share, this clone counts as medium-sized (0.01 to 0.1%). Its antigen remains unidentified. Mouse names are used for the genes. With the read ending 1 residue before the CDR3 end, the germline J gene is used to fill in that end.

V is TRBV20 and J is TRBJ1-2; D is unresolved. The TCR sequence derives from a female BALB/c mouse given C57BL/6 T cells with graft-versus-host disease after an allogeneic hematopoietic cell transplant. Input material: gut tissue. CDR3 amino acids: CGARTANSDYTF. CDR3 bases read: TGTGGTGCTAGGACAGCAAACTCCGACTACACC.